Listed below are T cell receptor beta chains from one sample, sequenced in a study of T cell repertoires in cytomegalovirus infection. A single record per CDR3 protein comes from TCRdb applying MiXCR to the reads. This sample has under 200,000 distinct CDR3 sequences, with roughly 9% found just once. The sequenced material came from PBMCs. Receptors originate from a human donor in good health (CMV status not recorded). Some clones in this sample may be carry-over from other donors' samples. The CDR3 runs from the conserved cysteine through the conserved F or W. D genes are given only for firm matches. Rows may omit the clone size; those that give it use once, few, many or a size class.

CATRVGETQYF	TGTGCCACCAGGGTGGGAGAGACCCAGTACTTC	.	TRBJ2-5	few	11	TRBV24-1
CASSFREANQPQHF	TGTGCCAGTAGTTTCCGGGAGGCCAATCAGCCCCAGCATTTT	.	TRBJ1-5	few	14	TRBV19
CASSFKAQPTNYGYTF	TGTGCCAGCAGCTTTAAAGCTCAACCTACTAACTATGGCTACACCTTC	.	TRBJ1-2	many	16	TRBV7-2
CASSLLIPTGQEAFF	TGTGCCAGCAGTCTCCTTATACCGACAGGCCAGGAAGCTTTCTTT	.	TRBJ1-1	many	15	TRBV28
CASSETALRTDTQYF	TGTGCCAGCAGCGAAACGGCTCTACGAACAGATACGCAGTATTTT	.	TRBJ2-3	few	15	TRBV7-3
CASSHGSRGQEQYF	TGTGCCAGCAGCCACGGCAGCAGGGGGCAGGAGCAGTACTTC	TRBD1	TRBJ2-7	many	14	TRBV7-2
CASSCDSGGPTALNEKLFF	TGTGCCAGCAGTTGTGATTCTGGGGGTCCGACAGCCTTAAATGAAAAACTGTTTTTT	.	TRBJ1-4	.	19	TRBV28
CSVEGPRDEQYF	TGCAGCGTTGAAGGACCACGGGACGAGCAGTACTTC	.	TRBJ2-7	few	12	TRBV29-1
CATSRDLGVQETQYF	TGTGCCACCAGCAGAGATCTAGGGGTCCAAGAGACCCAGTACTTC	.	TRBJ2-5	few	15	TRBV15
CASSQSGTGSYNEQFF	TGTGCCAGCAGTCAATCCGGGACAGGGTCCTACAATGAGCAGTTCTTC	TRBD1	TRBJ2-1	.	16	TRBV12-3/TRBV12-4
CASRRLAGDNEQFF	TGTGCCAGCCGACGACTAGCGGGCGACAATGAGCAGTTCTTC	TRBD2	TRBJ2-1	few	14	TRBV4-2
CASSGQGSREAFF	TGCGCCAGCAGTGGACAGGGATCACGTGAAGCTTTCTTT	TRBD1	TRBJ1-1	many	13	TRBV10-2
CASSFGGLGGLAGYTGELFF	TGTGCCAGCAGCTTTGGAGGTCTTGGGGGACTAGCGGGGTACACCGGGGAGCTGTTTTTT	TRBD2	TRBJ2-2	many	20	TRBV5-6
CASSLISGNPDSSYNEQFF	TGTGCCAGCAGTTTGATCAGCGGGAACCCCGATAGCTCCTACAATGAGCAGTTCTTC	TRBD2	TRBJ2-1	many	19	TRBV27
CASSGGVVAGEVGELFF	TGTGCCAGCAGCGGTGGCGTGGTAGCGGGAGAGGTCGGGGAGCTGTTTTTT	TRBD2	TRBJ2-2	.	17	TRBV9
CASKFRGGRGTDTQYF	TGTGCCAGCAAATTCCGGGGCGGGAGGGGCACAGATACGCAGTATTTT	TRBD2	TRBJ2-3	many	16	TRBV12-3/TRBV12-4
CATSRDLGGNTEAFF	TGTGCCACCAGCAGAGATCTTGGGGGGAACACTGAAGCTTTCTTT	.	TRBJ1-1	many	15	TRBV15
CSASVGGPGNTIYF	TGCAGTGCTAGTGTGGGGGGACCTGGAAACACCATATATTTT	.	TRBJ1-3	.	14	TRBV20-1
CASSLSRGREKLFF	TGTGCCAGCAGCCTAAGTCGAGGAAGAGAAAAACTGTTTTTT	.	TRBJ1-4	many	14	TRBV28
CASSFSSGDTQYF	TGTGCCAGCAGCTTCTCGTCTGGGGATACGCAGTATTTT	.	TRBJ2-3	many	13	TRBV7-2
CASTLGNSYEQYF	TGTGCCAGCACCCTAGGGAACTCCTACGAGCAGTACTTC	.	TRBJ2-7	.	13	TRBV12-3/TRBV12-4
CASSWGALNTEAFF	TGTGCCAGCAGCTGGGGGGCCCTGAACACTGAAGCTTTCTTT	.	TRBJ1-1	many	14	TRBV7-2
CASSQLGLADNEQFF	TGCGCCAGCAGCCAACTTGGACTAGCGGACAATGAGCAGTTCTTC	TRBD2	TRBJ2-1	many	15	TRBV4-3
CASSPIRQETQYF	TGTGCCAGCTCACCAATCCGCCAAGAGACCCAGTACTTC	.	TRBJ2-5	.	13	TRBV18
CASSYSPEGGVNTEAFF	TGTGCCAGCAGTTACTCCCCAGAGGGGGGAGTTAACACTGAAGCTTTCTTT	.	TRBJ1-1	.	17	TRBV6-5
CASSQGSREKLFF	TGTGCCAGCAGCCAGGGGTCTCGGGAAAAACTGTTTTTT	.	TRBJ1-4	many	13	TRBV7-2
CSVVGRKNIQYF	TGCAGCGTTGTGGGACGGAAAAACATTCAGTACTTC	.	TRBJ2-4	few	12	TRBV29-1
CASSYNANEKLFF	TGTGCCAGCAGTTATAATGCTAATGAAAAACTGTTTTTT	.	TRBJ1-4	many	13	TRBV12-3/TRBV12-4
CASSLRGNDQETQYF	TGTGCCAGCAGCTTGAGGGGGAACGACCAAGAGACCCAGTACTTC	.	TRBJ2-5	few	15	TRBV5-4
CASSPGQIYEQYF	TGTGCCAGCAGTCCGGGACAGATATACGAGCAGTACTTC	TRBD1	TRBJ2-7	many	13	TRBV6-5
CASSLSGHSGAFF	TGTGCCAGCAGTTTATCCGGACATTCGGGAGCTTTCTTT	.	TRBJ1-1	many	13	TRBV27
CASSLGAYQETQYF	TGTGCCAGCAGCCTTGGAGCGTACCAAGAGACCCAGTACTTC	.	TRBJ2-5	few	14	TRBV28
CASSPVMGSNQPQHF	TGTGCCAGCAGTCCCGTAATGGGGAGCAATCAGCCCCAGCATTTT	.	TRBJ1-5	few	15	TRBV12-3/TRBV12-4
CSVVSPSYEQYF	TGCAGCGTTGTGTCTCCATCCTACGAGCAGTACTTC	.	TRBJ2-7	few	12	TRBV29-1
CASSQRRSGNTEAFF	TGTGCCAGCAGCCAAAGGCGGTCCGGAAACACTGAAGCTTTCTTT	.	TRBJ1-1	few	15	TRBV7-8
CASSIPGQTSTEAFF	TGTGCCAGTAGTATACCCGGACAGACTTCGACTGAAGCTTTCTTT	.	TRBJ1-1	many	15	TRBV19
CASSPRLAGGVTQYF	TGTGCCAGCAGCCCCCGACTAGCGGGAGGTGTGACCCAGTACTTC	TRBD2	TRBJ2-5	many	15	TRBV7-9
CASSKQGGNTEAFF	TGTGCCAGTAGTAAACAGGGCGGGAACACTGAAGCTTTCTTT	.	TRBJ1-1	many	14	TRBV19
CASVKADIRNTIYF	TGTGCCAGCGTGAAAGCTGACATTAGAAACACCATATATTTT	.	TRBJ1-3	.	14	TRBV28
CASRLPGGAGYTF	TGTGCCAGCAGGCTACCCGGGGGCGCCGGCTACACCTTC	.	TRBJ1-2	many	13	TRBV25-1
CASSFLAAGGTSGNTIYF	TGTGCCAGCAGCTTCTTGGCAGCAGGGGGAACGTCTGGAAACACCATATATTTT	TRBD1	TRBJ1-3	many	18	TRBV7-8
CASSFTRGETQYF	TGTGCCAGCAGCTTTACGAGGGGAGAGACCCAGTACTTC	.	TRBJ2-5	few	13	TRBV7-2
CASSIKGNYGYTF	TGTGCCAGTAGTATAAAAGGAAACTATGGCTACACCTTC	.	TRBJ1-2	many	13	TRBV19
CSARPGGPVDTQYF	TGCAGTGCTAGACCGGGAGGGCCGGTAGATACGCAGTATTTT	TRBD2	TRBJ2-3	few	14	TRBV20-1
CASSPIPGRTDYGYTF	TGTGCCAGCAGTCCTATCCCTGGGAGGACCGACTATGGCTACACCTTC	.	TRBJ1-2	many	16	TRBV7-2
CASSLEGGSNQPQHF	TGTGCCAGCAGTTTGGAGGGTGGCAGCAATCAGCCCCAGCATTTT	.	TRBJ1-5	many	15	TRBV28
CASSLRDRGNEQFF	TGTGCCAGCAGCTTAAGGGACAGGGGTAATGAGCAGTTCTTC	TRBD1	TRBJ2-1	.	14	TRBV7-3
CASSGGRHNYGYTF	TGTGCCAGCAGCGGGGGCCGTCACAACTATGGCTACACCTTC	.	TRBJ1-2	many	14	TRBV7-2
CASSVERNTEAFF	TGTGCCAGCAGTGTTGAGAGGAACACTGAAGCTTTCTTT	.	TRBJ1-1	few	13	TRBV6-4
CASSLRTLAGGTDTQYF	TGTGCCAGCAGCTTAAGGACTCTCGCGGGGGGCACAGATACGCAGTATTTT	TRBD2	TRBJ2-3	.	17	TRBV7-6
CASSPGTGRYEQYF	TGTGCCAGCAGCCCTGGGACAGGGAGGTACGAGCAGTACTTC	TRBD1	TRBJ2-7	many	14	TRBV7-9
CSARGNLGGTDTQYF	TGCAGTGCTAGAGGAAATCTAGGGGGCACAGATACGCAGTATTTT	.	TRBJ2-3	few	15	TRBV20-1
CASKESGGNTGELFF	TGTGCCAGCAAGGAGTCGGGGGGGAACACCGGGGAGCTGTTTTTT	TRBD2	TRBJ2-2	.	15	TRBV27
CSARVIVGSSYNSPLHF	TGCAGTGCTAGAGTGATCGTCGGGAGCTCCTATAATTCACCCCTCCACTTT	.	TRBJ1-6	.	17	TRBV20-1
CSARITWTEAFF	TGCAGTGCTAGAATTACATGGACTGAAGCTTTCTTT	.	TRBJ1-1	many	12	TRBV20-1
CASSTGQGIHQPQHF	TGTGCCAGTAGTACCGGACAGGGAATCCATCAGCCCCAGCATTTT	TRBD1	TRBJ1-5	.	15	TRBV19
CASSSSGTLGEQFF	TGTGCCAGCAGCTCTAGCGGGACCCTGGGTGAGCAGTTCTTC	TRBD2	TRBJ2-1	many	14	TRBV12-3/TRBV12-4
CASSGSPGLASDEQFF	TGTGCCAGCAGCGGATCCCCGGGACTAGCCAGTGATGAGCAGTTCTTC	TRBD2	TRBJ2-1	.	16	TRBV3-1
CASSDWGNTEAFF	TGTGCCAGCAGCGACTGGGGGAACACTGAAGCTTTCTTT	.	TRBJ1-1	.	13	TRBV5-8